This T cell receptor (beta chain) was found in a study of CD8 T cells in ankylosing spondylitis (dated 2017 in TCRdb). In the study overall: To find TCR variants linked to disease, the study profiled T cell receptor beta repertoires in ankylosing spondylitis patients and healthy donors. The whole study cohort included roughly 110 healthy donors and 25 or so ankylosing spondylitis patients. Samples of peripheral blood were taken, and for ankylosing spondylitis patients, synovial fluid was collected as well.

This clonotype was picked up a small number of times. The clone's antigen remains unknown. It has no much larger one-base neighbor in the sample; base qualities were not kept. Sequencing was carried out with an Illumina HiSeq 2500. Quantitative 5'-RACE with molecular barcodes was used to prepare TCR beta libraries. Regarding the original processing steps: A new computational method, built on a probabilistic model of VDJ rearrangement, was used to identify disease-linked TCR variants. TCRdb's own reprocessing of the public reads used fastp at Q25 and MiXCR and kept productive beta chains. Rows merge per CDR3 protein into single entries with the most common DNA and genes. The V and J calls were not made by the authors but by TCRdb's processing. This sample is represented by fewer than 500,000 distinct CDR3 sequences; 20% to 25% of them were singletons. The ten largest clones add up to about 17% of the sample.

What the authors observed across the whole study: According to the report, matched synovial fluid samples from ankylosing spondylitis patients were significantly enriched for the disease-linked clones. Blood from ankylosing spondylitis patients appeared to be characterized by a TCR beta motif composed of 7 to 9 highly homologous amino acid variants. Some of the motif variants had been reported before in the synovial fluid and blood of reactive arthritis patients, a finding that suggests common disease-initiation mechanisms. A CD8+ phenotype was shown by the disease-linked clones, which were found at relatively low frequencies in peripheral blood.

Including cysteine and phenylalanine, the CDR3 has 14 amino acids. Only the CDR3 part of the read is kept: 42 bases, read in frame from the first base. As encoded in the germline V gene, CDR1 is MDHEN while CDR2 is SYDVKM. Between the V and J ends, shortened by 6 bases and 2 bases respectively, the junction contains 12 bases. This clonotype was obtained from a male donor with ankylosing spondylitis. The specimen was blood, either unsorted or a sorted T cell fraction (not recorded which). The V gene is TRBV28 and the J gene is TRBJ2-3; a tentative D match to TRBD2 spans 6 bases. Read as DNA, the sequence is TGTGCCAGCAGCACTAGCACCGTCACAGATACGCAGTATTTT. It translates to CASSTSTVTDTQYF.